This is a list of T cell receptor beta chains from one sample in a study of CD8 T cells in ankylosing spondylitis. From the 5' RACE reads, TCRdb called clonotypes with MiXCR, one entry per CDR3 protein. The sample contains approximately 340,000 distinct CDR3 sequences, over 12% of which appear only once. Sample: blood, either unsorted or a sorted T cell fraction (not recorded which). Source of these receptors: a male donor with ankylosing spondylitis or in good health (not recorded which). The CDR3 runs from the conserved cysteine through the conserved F or W. D genes are given only for firm matches. Size values are once, few and many counts, or a class for expanded clones, and some rows have none.

J gene | D gene | clone size | V gene | CDR3 protein | CDR3 DNA
TRBJ2-1 | NA | few | TRBV5-1 | CASTLEVADNEQFF | TGCGCCAGCACCTTAGAGGTAGCGGACAATGAGCAGTTCTTC
TRBJ2-1 | NA | many | TRBV11-2 | CASRLEGFGGNEQFF | TGTGCCAGCAGACTGGAGGGTTTTGGCGGGAATGAGCAGTTCTTC
TRBJ2-1 | TRBD2 | NA | TRBV15 | CATSSRTSGGNEQFF | TGTGCCACCAGCTCACGGACTAGCGGGGGCAATGAGCAGTTCTTC
TRBJ2-7 | NA | NA | TRBV5-1 | CASSFPSDEQYF | TGCGCCAGCAGCTTCCCCTCGGACGAGCAGTACTTC
TRBJ2-5 | NA | NA | TRBV4-2 | CASSQESRQQETQYF | TGTGCCAGCAGCCAAGAAAGTCGGCAGCAAGAGACCCAGTACTTC
TRBJ2-2 | NA | NA | TRBV30 | CAWSEEGGRELFF | TGTGCCTGGAGTGAAGAAGGCGGACGGGAGCTGTTTTTT
TRBJ2-1 | TRBD2 | few | TRBV5-1 | CASSLAASGEYNEQFF | TGCGCCAGCAGCTTGGCGGCTAGCGGGGAATACAATGAGCAGTTCTTC
TRBJ2-7 | NA | NA | TRBV20-1 | CSATPPGTRGNEQYF | TGCAGTGCTACGCCCCCTGGGACGAGGGGGAACGAGCAGTACTTC
TRBJ2-5 | TRBD2 | few | TRBV25-1 | CASSEWSGGPPRTQYF | TGTGCCAGCAGTGAATGGTCGGGGGGACCCCCCCGAACCCAGTACTTC
TRBJ1-4 | NA | many | TRBV5-1 | CASSGAGTNEKLFF | TGCGCCAGCAGCGGGGCGGGAACTAATGAAAAACTGTTTTTT
TRBJ1-1 | NA | NA | TRBV9 | CASSVVMNTEAFF | TGTGCCAGCAGCGTAGTCATGAACACTGAAGCTTTCTTT
TRBJ2-5 | NA | few | TRBV29-1 | CSAKLETQYF | TGCAGCGCCAAATTAGAGACCCAGTACTTC
TRBJ2-3 | TRBD2 | NA | TRBV12-5 | CATTDPGGGTDTQYF | TGTGCCACCACCGATCCCGGGGGGGGCACAGATACGCAGTATTTT
TRBJ2-3 | TRBD2 | NA | TRBV20-1 | CSARPTSGGAGDTQYF | TGCAGTGCGAGACCGACTAGCGGGGGGGCGGGAGATACGCAGTATTTT
TRBJ1-2 | NA | NA | TRBV6-1 | CASSVSTANSPYTF | TGTGCCAGCAGTGTTTCGACAGCTAATTCCCCCTACACCTTC
TRBJ1-2 | NA | NA | TRBV29-1 | CSVRGVDGYTF | TGCAGCGTCAGGGGTGTCGATGGCTACACCTTC
TRBJ2-7 | NA | NA | TRBV7-9 | CASSPRVGSSYEQYF | TGTGCCAGCAGCCCCAGGGTGGGTTCCTCCTACGAGCAGTACTTC
TRBJ1-2 | NA | many | TRBV11-2 | CASSEGVSPGYGYTF | TGTGCCAGCAGCGAAGGGGTCAGCCCGGGCTATGGCTACACCTTC
TRBJ2-5 | TRBD2 | NA | TRBV27 | CASSFGLAGGPARETQYF | TGTGCCAGCAGTTTCGGACTAGCGGGGGGCCCGGCCCGGGAGACCCAGTACTTC
TRBJ2-3 | TRBD2 | many | TRBV12-3/TRBV12-4 | CASSRLAGTDTQYF | TGTGCCAGCAGCCGACTAGCGGGAACAGATACGCAGTATTTT
TRBJ1-3 | NA | few | TRBV20-1 | CSAGRRGFRDTIYF | TGCAGTGCTGGTAGGCGAGGTTTTCGGGACACCATATATTTT
TRBJ2-7 | TRBD2 | few | TRBV11-2 | CASTLAGQTYEQYF | TGTGCCAGCACCCTAGCGGGGCAAACCTACGAGCAGTACTTC
TRBJ2-1 | TRBD1 | few | TRBV10-3 | CAISRRDREVVGQFF | TGTGCCATCAGTCGCCGGGACAGGGAGGTAGTAGGGCAGTTCTTC
TRBJ1-5 | NA | NA | TRBV14 | CASSQGAYQPQHF | TGTGCCAGCAGCCAAGGGGCCTATCAGCCCCAGCATTTT
TRBJ2-2 | NA | few | TRBV3-1 | CASQVSGELFF | TGTGCCAGCCAGGTATCCGGGGAGCTGTTTTTT
TRBJ1-1 | NA | NA | TRBV5-1 | CASSSDPTENEAFF | TGCGCCAGCAGCTCCGACCCGACAGAGAATGAAGCTTTCTTT
TRBJ2-7 | NA | NA | TRBV12-3/TRBV12-4 | CASSLEAGYEQYF | TGTGCCAGCAGTTTAGAGGCGGGCTACGAGCAGTACTTC
TRBJ2-5 | NA | many | TRBV5-5 | CASNEGVEETQYF | TGTGCCAGCAACGAGGGTGTCGAAGAGACCCAGTACTTC
TRBJ2-3 | TRBD2 | NA | TRBV6-4 | CASSPGLATSTDTQYF | TGTGCCAGCAGCCCGGGACTAGCGACCAGCACAGATACGCAGTATTTT
TRBJ2-3 | TRBD2 | few | TRBV20-1 | CSVEALGLAGALNTQYF | TGCAGTGTTGAGGCCCTTGGACTAGCGGGAGCTTTGAATACGCAGTATTTT
TRBJ2-7 | NA | few | TRBV29-1 | CSVAPMRDFNEQYF | TGCAGCGTGGCCCCAATGAGGGACTTTAACGAGCAGTACTTC
TRBJ2-3 | NA | few | TRBV11-2 | CASSLERGKTQYF | TGTGCCAGCAGCTTAGAGAGGGGAAAGACGCAGTATTTT
TRBJ2-5 | NA | NA | TRBV5-1 | CASSRVTSWRETQYF | TGCGCCAGCAGCCGCGTTACTAGTTGGCGAGAGACCCAGTACTTC
TRBJ2-5 | NA | NA | TRBV5-1 | CASSLAVVGSGETQYF | TGCGCCAGCAGCTTGGCTGTTGTTGGGAGCGGAGAGACCCAGTACTTC
TRBJ2-3 | TRBD2 | few | TRBV2 | CASSAGLAGIDTQYF | TGTGCCAGCAGTGCGGGCCTAGCGGGGATAGATACGCAGTATTTT